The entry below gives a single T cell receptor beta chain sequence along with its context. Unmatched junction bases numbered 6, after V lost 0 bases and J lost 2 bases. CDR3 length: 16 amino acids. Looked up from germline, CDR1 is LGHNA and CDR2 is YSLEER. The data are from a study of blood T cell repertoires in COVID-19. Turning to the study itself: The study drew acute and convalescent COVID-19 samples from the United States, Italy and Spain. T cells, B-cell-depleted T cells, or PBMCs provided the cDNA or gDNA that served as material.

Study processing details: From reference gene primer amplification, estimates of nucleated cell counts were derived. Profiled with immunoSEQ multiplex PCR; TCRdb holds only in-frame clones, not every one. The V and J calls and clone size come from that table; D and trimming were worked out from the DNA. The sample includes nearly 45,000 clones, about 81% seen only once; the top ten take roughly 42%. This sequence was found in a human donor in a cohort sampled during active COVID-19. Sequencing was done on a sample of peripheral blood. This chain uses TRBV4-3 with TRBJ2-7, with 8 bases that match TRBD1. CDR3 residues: CASSQDIRGPPYEQYF. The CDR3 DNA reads TGCGCCAGCAGCCAAGATATCAGGGGGCCCCCCTACGAGCAGTACTTC.